Sequencing of this T cell receptor (beta chain) was carried out in a study of blood T cell repertoires in COVID-19. About the study: T cells, B-cell-depleted T cells, or PBMCs provided the cDNA or gDNA that served as material.

The CDR3 contains 14 residues. The V and J ends lost 6 bases and 9 bases respectively, with 15 bases between them. The V gene's germline CDR1 is SNHLY and CDR2 FYNNEI. Profiling relied on immunoSEQ multiplex PCR, and the TCRdb table lists in-frame clones only, not all of them. The sample holds nearly 300,000 clones, roughly 90% seen once. The receptor was derived from a woman aged 45-60 years who had been exposed to COVID-19. What was sequenced was PBMCs or T cells enriched from blood (not recorded which). The chain has TRBV2 and TRBJ1-6, with D hard to call. The CDR3: CASSRDEAPSPLHF. CDR3 DNA: TGTGCCAGCAGCCGCGACGAAGCGCCTTCACCCCTCCACTTT.